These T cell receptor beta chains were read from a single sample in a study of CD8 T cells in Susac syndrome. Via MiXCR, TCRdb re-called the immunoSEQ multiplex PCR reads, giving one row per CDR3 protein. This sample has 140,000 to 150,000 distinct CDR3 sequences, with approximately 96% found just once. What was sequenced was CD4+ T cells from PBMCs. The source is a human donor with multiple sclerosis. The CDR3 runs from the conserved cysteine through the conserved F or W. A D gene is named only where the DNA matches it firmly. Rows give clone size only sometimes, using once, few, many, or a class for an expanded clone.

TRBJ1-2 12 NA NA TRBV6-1 TGTGCCAGCAGTGAACCTCTGGATGGCTACACCTTC CASSEPLDGYTF
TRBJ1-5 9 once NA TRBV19 TGTGCCAGGGTTGGGCCCCAGCATTTT CARVGPQHF
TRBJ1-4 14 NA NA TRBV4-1 TGCGCCAGCAGCCACGCCGGAAACTATGAAAAACTGTTTTTT CASSHAGNYEKLFF
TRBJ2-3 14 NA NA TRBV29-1 TGCAGCGTTGGGGGGAGCCAGAAATGGGATACGCAGTATTTT CSVGGSQKWDTQYF
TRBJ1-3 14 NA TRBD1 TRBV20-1 TGCAGTGCTTTCCGACAGGGGGCTGGAAACACCATATATTTT CSAFRQGAGNTIYF
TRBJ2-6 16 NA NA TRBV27 TGTGCCAGCAGTTTAGTAGTGAGCTCTGGGGCCAACGTCCTGACTTTC CASSLVVSSGANVLTF
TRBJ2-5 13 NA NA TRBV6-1 TGTGCCAGCAGTATGGTTCTCCAAGAGACCCAGTACTTC CASSMVLQETQYF
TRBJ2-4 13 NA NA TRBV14 TGTGCCAGCAGCCAAGATCCCCCCAACATTCAGTACTTC CASSQDPPNIQYF
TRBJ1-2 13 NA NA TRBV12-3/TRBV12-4 TGTGCCAGCAGTGGTAGTTCTAACTATGGCTACACCTTC CASSGSSNYGYTF
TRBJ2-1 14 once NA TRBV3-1 TGTGCCAGCAGCCAAGCTGCTAGCTACAATGAGCAGTTCTTC CASSQAASYNEQFF
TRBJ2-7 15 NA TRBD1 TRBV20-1 TGCAGTGGGGCCCCTAACAGGGGATATTCCTACGAGCAGTACTTC CSGAPNRGYSYEQYF
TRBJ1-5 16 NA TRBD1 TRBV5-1 TGCGCCAGCAGCCTGGAGGGGACAGCTAATAATCAGCCCCAGCATTTT CASSLEGTANNQPQHF
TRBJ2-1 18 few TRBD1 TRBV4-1 TGCGCCAGCAGCCAAGAGTCGATTGACAGGGGTGTGTACAATGAGCAGTTCTTC CASSQESIDRGVYNEQFF
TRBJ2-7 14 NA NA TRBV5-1 TGCGCCAGCAGGCTCTCCCCTACCTCCTACGAGCAGTACTTC CASRLSPTSYEQYF
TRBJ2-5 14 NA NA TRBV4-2 TGTGCCAGCAGCCAAGGGGGGGCGGGAGAGACCCAGTACTTC CASSQGGAGETQYF
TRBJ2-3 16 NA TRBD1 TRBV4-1 TGCGCCAGCAGCCAGGAGGGACAGGGGGCGGGAGATACGCAGTATTTT CASSQEGQGAGDTQYF
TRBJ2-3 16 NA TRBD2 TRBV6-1 TGTGCCAGCAGAGGACTAGCGGGAGCTCTCACAGATACGCAGTATTTT CASRGLAGALTDTQYF
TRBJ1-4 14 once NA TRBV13 TGTGCCAGCAGCTTCTGGAGAGGGGATGAAAAACTGTTTTTT CASSFWRGDEKLFF
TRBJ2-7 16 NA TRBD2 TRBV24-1 TGTGCCACCAGTGATCCTCCGGGACTAAGGAGAGGCGAGCAGTACTTC CATSDPPGLRRGEQYF
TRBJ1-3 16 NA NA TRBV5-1 TGCGCCAGCAGCTTGGGGGAGACCTTCTCTGGAAACACCATATATTTT CASSLGETFSGNTIYF